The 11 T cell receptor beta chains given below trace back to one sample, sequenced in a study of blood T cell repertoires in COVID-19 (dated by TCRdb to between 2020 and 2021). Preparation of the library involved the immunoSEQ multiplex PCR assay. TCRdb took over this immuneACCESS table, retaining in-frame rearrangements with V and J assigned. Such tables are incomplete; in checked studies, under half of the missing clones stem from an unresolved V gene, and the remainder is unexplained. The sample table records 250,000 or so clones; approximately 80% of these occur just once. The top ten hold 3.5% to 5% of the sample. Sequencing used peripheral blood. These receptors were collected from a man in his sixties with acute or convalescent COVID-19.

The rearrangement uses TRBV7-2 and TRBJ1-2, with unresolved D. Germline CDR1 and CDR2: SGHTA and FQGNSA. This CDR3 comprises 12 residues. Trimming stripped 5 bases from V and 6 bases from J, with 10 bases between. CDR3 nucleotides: TGTGCCAGCAGCCCTGACAAACATGGCTACACCTTC. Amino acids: CASSPDKHGYTF.

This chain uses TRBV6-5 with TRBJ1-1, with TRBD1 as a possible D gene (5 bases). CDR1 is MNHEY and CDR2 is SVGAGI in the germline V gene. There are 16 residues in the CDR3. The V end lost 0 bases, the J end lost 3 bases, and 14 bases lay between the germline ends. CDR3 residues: CASSYSIVRGDTEAFF. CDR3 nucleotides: TGTGCCAGCAGTTACTCGATCGTAAGGGGTGACACTGAAGCTTTCTTT.

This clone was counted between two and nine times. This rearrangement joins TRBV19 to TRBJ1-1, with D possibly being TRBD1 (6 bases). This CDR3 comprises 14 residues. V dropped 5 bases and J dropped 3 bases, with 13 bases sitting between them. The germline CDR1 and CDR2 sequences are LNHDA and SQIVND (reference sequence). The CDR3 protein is CASSLQGGHTEAFF. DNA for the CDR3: TGTGCCAGTAGTCTACAGGGTGGCCACACTGAAGCTTTCTTT.

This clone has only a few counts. For the CDR3, the DNA is TGTGCCAGCAAGAGAACCGGGACAGGGCCCCCTCGCCGGTACTTC. Translated: CASKRTGTGPPRRYF. V usage is TRBV27 and J usage is TRBJ2-7, with TRBD1 identical over 9 bases. Per the germline V gene, CDR1 is MNHEY and CDR2 is SMNVEV (reference sequence). The CDR3 runs to 15 residues. After removal of 7 bases from V and 12 bases from J, the junction contained 19 bases not matched to a gene.

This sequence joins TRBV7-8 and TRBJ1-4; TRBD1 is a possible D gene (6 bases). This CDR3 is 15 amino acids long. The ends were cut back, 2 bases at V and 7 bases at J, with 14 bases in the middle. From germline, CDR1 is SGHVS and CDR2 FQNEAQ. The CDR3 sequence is CASSLIAGVREKLFF. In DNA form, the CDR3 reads TGTGCCAGCAGCTTAATTGCAGGGGTCCGTGAAAAACTGTTTTTT.

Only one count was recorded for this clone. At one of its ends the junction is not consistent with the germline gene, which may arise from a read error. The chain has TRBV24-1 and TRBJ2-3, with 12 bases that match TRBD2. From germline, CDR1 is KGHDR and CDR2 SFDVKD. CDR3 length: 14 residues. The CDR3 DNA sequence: TGTGCCACCAGTGATTCCAGGACTAGCGGGACGAGACATTTT. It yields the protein CATSDSRTSGTRHF.

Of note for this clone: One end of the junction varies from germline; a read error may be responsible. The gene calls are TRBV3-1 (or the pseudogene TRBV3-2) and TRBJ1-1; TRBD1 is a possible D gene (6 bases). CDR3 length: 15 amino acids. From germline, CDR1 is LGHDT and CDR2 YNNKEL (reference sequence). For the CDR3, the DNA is TGTGCCAGCAGCCAAGATCGTTTTAGAGCTACAGGGAGAGAATTT. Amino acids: CASSQDRFRATGREF.

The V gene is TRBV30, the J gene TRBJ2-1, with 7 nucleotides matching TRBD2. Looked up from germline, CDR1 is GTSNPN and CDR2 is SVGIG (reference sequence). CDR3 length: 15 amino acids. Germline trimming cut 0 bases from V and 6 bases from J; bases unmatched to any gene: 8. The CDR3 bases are TGTGCCTGGAGTGTAGGACTAGGGGTTTTCAATGAGCAGTTCTTC. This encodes CAWSVGLGVFNEQFF.

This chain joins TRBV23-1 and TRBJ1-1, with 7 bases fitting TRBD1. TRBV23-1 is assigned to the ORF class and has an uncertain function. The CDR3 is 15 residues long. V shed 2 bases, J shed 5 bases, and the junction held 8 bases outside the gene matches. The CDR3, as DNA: TGCGCCAGCAGTCAACAGGACAGGAGAAGGACTGAAGCTTTCTTT. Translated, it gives CASSQQDRRRTEAFF.

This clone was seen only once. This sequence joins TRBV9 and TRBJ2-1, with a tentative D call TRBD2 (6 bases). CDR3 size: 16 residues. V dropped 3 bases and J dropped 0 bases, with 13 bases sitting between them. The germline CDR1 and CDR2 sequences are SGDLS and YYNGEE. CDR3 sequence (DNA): TGTGCCAGCAGCGAAAGGACTACCAACTCCTACAATGAGCAGTTCTTC. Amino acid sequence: CASSERTTNSYNEQFF.

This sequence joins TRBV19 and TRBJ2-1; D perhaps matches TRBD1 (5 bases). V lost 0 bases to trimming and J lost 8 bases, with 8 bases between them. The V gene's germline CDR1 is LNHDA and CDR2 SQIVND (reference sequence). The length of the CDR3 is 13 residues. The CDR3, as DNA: TGTGCCAGTAGTATAGAAGGGGCGGATGAGCAGTTCTTC. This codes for CASSIEGADEQFF.